The rows below give T cell receptor beta chains drawn from one sample of a study of blood T cell repertoires in COVID-19. Sequencing used immunoSEQ multiplex PCR; TCRdb keeps in-frame clones, though not all of them. The repertoire includes roughly 70,000 clones, 65% to 85% of them detected once, and roughly 5% sits in the top ten. Sequencing was carried out using peripheral blood. The receptors were sampled from a woman older than 75 with active or convalescent COVID-19. The CDR3 runs from the conserved cysteine through the conserved F or W. A D gene is named only where the DNA matches it firmly. Clone sizes are given selectively: once, few, many, or a class where the clone is expanded.

CDR3nt: TGTGCCAGCAGTTATGCGGGAGGGCCTGGGAATGAGCAGTTCTTC
CDR3aa: CASSYAGGPGNEQFF
d_gene: TRBD2
j_gene: TRBJ2-1
v_gene: TRBV6-9
abundance: .

CDR3nt: TGTGCCAGCAATCACAGGGTTCTGCGACATGGCTACACCTTC
CDR3aa: CASNHRVLRHGYTF
d_gene: .
j_gene: TRBJ1-2
v_gene: TRBV28
abundance: .

CDR3nt: TGTGCCAGCAGCTTACGGGCAGGGAGGTTTTCTGGGGCCAACGTCCTGACTTTC
CDR3aa: CASSLRAGRFSGANVLTF
d_gene: .
j_gene: TRBJ2-6
v_gene: TRBV7-2
abundance: .

CDR3nt: TGCAGTGCCACGACAGATGAAGCTTTCTTT
CDR3aa: CSATTDEAFF
d_gene: .
j_gene: TRBJ1-1
v_gene: TRBV20-1
abundance: .

CDR3nt: TGTGCCAGCCAAAGCGGGACTTTGCAGTATTTT
CDR3aa: CASQSGTLQYF
d_gene: TRBD2
j_gene: TRBJ2-3
v_gene: TRBV5-6
abundance: .

CDR3nt: TGTGCCAGCAGCCAAGAGCTCCTAGCGGGGGCAGATACGCAGTATTTT
CDR3aa: CASSQELLAGADTQYF
d_gene: TRBD2
j_gene: TRBJ2-3
v_gene: TRBV3-1/TRBV3-2
abundance: .

CDR3nt: TGTGCCAGCAGCCAAGATGGCGGGGCTAGCACAGATACGCAGTATTTT
CDR3aa: CASSQDGGASTDTQYF
d_gene: .
j_gene: TRBJ2-3
v_gene: TRBV3-1/TRBV3-2
abundance: .

CDR3nt: TGTGCCAGCAGTGCCGGGACAGGGGCCTCTGGGGCCAACGTCCTGACTTTC
CDR3aa: CASSAGTGASGANVLTF
d_gene: TRBD1
j_gene: TRBJ2-6
v_gene: TRBV2
abundance: .

CDR3nt: TGTGCCAGCAGTTTATCGTTGCAGGGGATGCAGCCCCAGCATTTT
CDR3aa: CASSLSLQGMQPQHF
d_gene: .
j_gene: TRBJ1-5
v_gene: TRBV28
abundance: once

CDR3nt: TGTGCCAGCAGCTCCGACCAAGAGACCCAGTACTTC
CDR3aa: CASSSDQETQYF
d_gene: .
j_gene: TRBJ2-5
v_gene: TRBV7-9
abundance: few

CDR3nt: TGCGCCAGCAGCTTGACAGGCGGTTTTTTAGAGACCCAGTACTTC
CDR3aa: CASSLTGGFLETQYF
d_gene: .
j_gene: TRBJ2-5
v_gene: TRBV5-1
abundance: .

CDR3nt: TGTGCCAGCAGTTACGTCAATAACTATGGCTACACCTTC
CDR3aa: CASSYVNNYGYTF
d_gene: .
j_gene: TRBJ1-2
v_gene: TRBV6-5
abundance: .

CDR3nt: TGTGCCAGCAGCGTAGGAGGCACCGGGGAGCTGTTTTTT
CDR3aa: CASSVGGTGELFF
d_gene: .
j_gene: TRBJ2-2
v_gene: TRBV9
abundance: .

CDR3nt: TGTGCCAGCAGCCCTGGCACTTCGACTAGTTTATCGGAGACCCAGTACTTC
CDR3aa: CASSPGTSTSLSETQYF
d_gene: .
j_gene: TRBJ2-5
v_gene: TRBV7-9
abundance: .

CDR3nt: TGTGCCAGCAGCCAATTTGGGGCATCACTTAACTATGGCTACACCTTC
CDR3aa: CASSQFGASLNYGYTF
d_gene: .
j_gene: TRBJ1-2
v_gene: TRBV3-1/TRBV3-2
abundance: .

CDR3nt: TGTGCCAGCAGCTTAGTAGCGGACCAAGATACGCAGTATTTT
CDR3aa: CASSLVADQDTQYF
d_gene: .
j_gene: TRBJ2-3
v_gene: TRBV7-9
abundance: .

CDR3nt: TGTGCCAGCAGCTACCTAGCGGGGGCTAGCACAGATACGCAGTATTTT
CDR3aa: CASSYLAGASTDTQYF
d_gene: TRBD2
j_gene: TRBJ2-3
v_gene: TRBV2
abundance: .

CDR3nt: TGCAGCGTGCGGACAGGGCGGGGAACTGAAGCTTTCTTT
CDR3aa: CSVRTGRGTEAFF
d_gene: TRBD1
j_gene: TRBJ1-1
v_gene: TRBV29-1
abundance: .

CDR3nt: TGTGCCAGTAGTTACCGGGACTCGTACGAGCAGTACTTC
CDR3aa: CASSYRDSYEQYF
d_gene: .
j_gene: TRBJ2-7
v_gene: TRBV19
abundance: .

CDR3nt: TGTGCCAGCACCCCCTCGGCGCGGGGCTATGGCTACACCTTC
CDR3aa: CASTPSARGYGYTF
d_gene: .
j_gene: TRBJ1-2
v_gene: TRBV6-5
abundance: .

CDR3nt: TGTGCCAGCAGCTTAGGAGGGGCGCTAAACAATGAGCAGTTCTTC
CDR3aa: CASSLGGALNNEQFF
d_gene: .
j_gene: TRBJ2-1
v_gene: TRBV13
abundance: few

CDR3nt: TGTGCCAGCAGTGAAGCGCATTCCGGGACAGGCCCTTATGGCTACACCTTC
CDR3aa: CASSEAHSGTGPYGYTF
d_gene: TRBD1
j_gene: TRBJ1-2
v_gene: TRBV6-1
abundance: .

CDR3nt: TGTGCCAGCAGCCCCCCGGAGGTTACCACCGGGGAGACCCAGTACTTC
CDR3aa: CASSPPEVTTGETQYF
d_gene: .
j_gene: TRBJ2-5
v_gene: TRBV3-1/TRBV3-2
abundance: .

CDR3nt: TGTGCCAGTAGTATAGGCAACTACGCGGCAAACACCATATATTTT
CDR3aa: CASSIGNYAANTIYF
d_gene: .
j_gene: TRBJ1-3
v_gene: TRBV19
abundance: .

CDR3nt: TGTGCCAGCAGCGTGTCCCCAAACTATGGCTACACCTTC
CDR3aa: CASSVSPNYGYTF
d_gene: .
j_gene: TRBJ1-2
v_gene: TRBV9
abundance: .

CDR3nt: TGTGCCAGTAAGGGGGCGGCAAGCACAGATACGCAGTATTTT
CDR3aa: CASKGAASTDTQYF
d_gene: TRBD1
j_gene: TRBJ2-3
v_gene: TRBV6-5
abundance: .

CDR3nt: TGTGCCAGCAGCCATAATACAGAGAACACTGAAGCTTTCTTT
CDR3aa: CASSHNTENTEAFF
d_gene: .
j_gene: TRBJ1-1
v_gene: TRBV7-9
abundance: .

CDR3nt: TGCGCCAGCAGAGAACAGGGATCGACCGGGGAGCTGTTTTTT
CDR3aa: CASREQGSTGELFF
d_gene: .
j_gene: TRBJ2-2
v_gene: TRBV10-2
abundance: .

CDR3nt: TGTGCCAGTTGTCCCGGGACAGGGAGAACTGAAGCTTTCTTT
CDR3aa: CASCPGTGRTEAFF
d_gene: TRBD1
j_gene: TRBJ1-1
v_gene: TRBV19
abundance: .

CDR3nt: TGTGCCAGCAGTTACTCTCTAGCGGGGGATGAGCAGTTCTTC
CDR3aa: CASSYSLAGDEQFF
d_gene: TRBD2
j_gene: TRBJ2-1
v_gene: TRBV6-5
abundance: once

CDR3nt: TGTGCCAGCAATGACGGTAGTTACAATCAGCCCCAGCATTTT
CDR3aa: CASNDGSYNQPQHF
d_gene: .
j_gene: TRBJ1-5
v_gene: TRBV2
abundance: .

CDR3nt: TGTGCCAGCCAACTAGCCGGGGCCCAAGAGACCCAGTACTTC
CDR3aa: CASQLAGAQETQYF
d_gene: .
j_gene: TRBJ2-5
v_gene: TRBV18
abundance: .

CDR3nt: TGTGCCACCAGTATGGGACAGATAAACACCGGGGAGCTGTTTTTT
CDR3aa: CATSMGQINTGELFF
d_gene: TRBD1
j_gene: TRBJ2-2
v_gene: TRBV24-1
abundance: .